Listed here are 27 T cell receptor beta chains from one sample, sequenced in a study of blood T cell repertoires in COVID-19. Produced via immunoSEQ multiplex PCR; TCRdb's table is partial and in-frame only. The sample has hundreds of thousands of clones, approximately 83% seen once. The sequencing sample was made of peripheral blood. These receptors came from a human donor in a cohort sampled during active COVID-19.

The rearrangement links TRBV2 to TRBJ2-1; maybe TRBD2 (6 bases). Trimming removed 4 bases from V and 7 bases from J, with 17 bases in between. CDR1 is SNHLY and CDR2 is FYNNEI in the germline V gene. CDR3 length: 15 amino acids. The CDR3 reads CASSGLAALGNEQFF. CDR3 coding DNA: TGTGCCAGCAGTGGCTTAGCGGCCCTCGGGAATGAGCAGTTCTTC.

The CDR3: CASSQEGAGKLFF. The CDR3 DNA is TGCGCCAGCAGCCAAGAGGGGGCGGGAAAACTGTTTTTT. V gene TRBV4-3 combines with J gene TRBJ1-4; TRBD1 is a possible D gene (6 bases). Trimming removed 0 bases at V and 10 bases at J, with 9 bases between. Germline V gives CDR1 LGHNA, CDR2 YSLEER. The CDR3 is 13 residues long.

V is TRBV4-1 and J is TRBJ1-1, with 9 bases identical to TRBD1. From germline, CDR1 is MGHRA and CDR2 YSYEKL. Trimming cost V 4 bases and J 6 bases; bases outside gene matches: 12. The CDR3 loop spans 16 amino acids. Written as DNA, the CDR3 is TGCGCCAGCAGCCCACCCTTCCGGACAGGGGAGCCTGAAGCTTTCTTT. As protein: CASSPPFRTGEPEAFF.

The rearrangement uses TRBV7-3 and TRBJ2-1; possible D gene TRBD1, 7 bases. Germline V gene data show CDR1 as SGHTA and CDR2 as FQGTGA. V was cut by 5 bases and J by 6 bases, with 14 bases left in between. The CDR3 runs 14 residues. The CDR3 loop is CASSEGAGSNEQFF. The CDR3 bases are TGTGCCAGCAGCGAGGGGGCGGGGTCCAATGAGCAGTTCTTC.

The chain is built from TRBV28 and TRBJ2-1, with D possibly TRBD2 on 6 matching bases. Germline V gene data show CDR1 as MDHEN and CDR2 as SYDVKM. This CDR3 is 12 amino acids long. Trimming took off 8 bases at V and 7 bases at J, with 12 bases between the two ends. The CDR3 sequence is CASEGLGNEQFF. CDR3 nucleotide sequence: TGTGCCAGCGAGGGACTGGGTAATGAGCAGTTCTTC.

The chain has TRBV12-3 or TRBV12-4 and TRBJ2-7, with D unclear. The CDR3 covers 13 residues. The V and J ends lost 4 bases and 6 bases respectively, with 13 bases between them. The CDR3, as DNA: TGTGCCAGCAGTTGGGCTCGCTTGGGCGAGCAGTACTTC. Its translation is CASSWARLGEQYF.

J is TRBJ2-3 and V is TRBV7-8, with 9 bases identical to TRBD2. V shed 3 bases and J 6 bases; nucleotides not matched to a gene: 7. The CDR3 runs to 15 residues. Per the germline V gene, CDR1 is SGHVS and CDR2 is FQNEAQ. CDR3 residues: CASSLELAGDDTQYF. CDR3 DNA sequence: TGTGCCAGCAGCTTGGAACTAGCGGGTGATGATACGCAGTATTTT.

The CDR3, as DNA: TGTGCCAGCTCACCACTGACTCAGAGCTCCTACAATGAGCAGTTCTTC. The encoded protein is CASSPLTQSSYNEQFF. V gene TRBV18 combines with J gene TRBJ2-1, with no clear D. Germline CDR1 KGHSH, CDR2 LQKENI. Trimming removed 1 base at V and 0 bases at J, with 10 bases between. CDR3 size: 16 residues.

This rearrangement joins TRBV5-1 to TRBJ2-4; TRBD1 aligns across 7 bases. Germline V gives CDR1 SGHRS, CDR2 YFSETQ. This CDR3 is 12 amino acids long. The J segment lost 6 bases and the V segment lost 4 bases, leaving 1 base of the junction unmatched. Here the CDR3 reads CASSRDRNIQYF. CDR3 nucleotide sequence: TGCGCCAGCAGCCGGGACAGAAACATTCAGTACTTC.

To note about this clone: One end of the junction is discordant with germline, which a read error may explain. The CDR3 DNA follows: TGTGCCAGCAGCTTGGACGGAACATCCTACTCCCAGAGCGTGCACTTC. It is translated as CASSLDGTSYSQSVHF. The chain employs TRBV5-6 and TRBJ2-5; D is ambiguous. The V gene's germline CDR1 is SGHDT and CDR2 YYEEEE. The CDR3 runs to 16 residues.

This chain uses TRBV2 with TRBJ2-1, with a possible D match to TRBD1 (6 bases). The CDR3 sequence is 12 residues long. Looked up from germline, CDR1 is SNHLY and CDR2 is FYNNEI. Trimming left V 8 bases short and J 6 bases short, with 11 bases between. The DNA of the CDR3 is TGTGCCAGCGAGGGGGTGTTCAATGAGCAGTTCTTC. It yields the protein CASEGVFNEQFF.

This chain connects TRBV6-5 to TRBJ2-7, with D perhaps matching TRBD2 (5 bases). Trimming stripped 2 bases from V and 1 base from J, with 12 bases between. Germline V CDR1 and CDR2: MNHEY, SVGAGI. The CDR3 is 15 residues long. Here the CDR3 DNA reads TGTGCCAGCAGTTACAACTTCGGCGGGTCCTACGAGCAGTACTTC. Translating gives CASSYNFGGSYEQYF.

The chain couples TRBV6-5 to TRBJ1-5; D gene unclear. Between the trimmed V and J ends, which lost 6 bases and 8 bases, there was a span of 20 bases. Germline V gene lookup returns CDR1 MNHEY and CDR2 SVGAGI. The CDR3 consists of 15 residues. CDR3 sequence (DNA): TGTGCCAGCAGGAGAGGGCAGTCCCCATCTGAGCCCCAGCATTTT. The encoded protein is CASRRGQSPSEPQHF.

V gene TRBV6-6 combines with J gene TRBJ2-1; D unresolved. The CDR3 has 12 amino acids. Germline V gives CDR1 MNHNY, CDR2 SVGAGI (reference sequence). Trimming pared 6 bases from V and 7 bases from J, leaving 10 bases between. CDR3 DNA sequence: TGTGCCAGCAGGAGAGTGAGAAATGAGCAGTTCTTC. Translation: CASRRVRNEQFF.

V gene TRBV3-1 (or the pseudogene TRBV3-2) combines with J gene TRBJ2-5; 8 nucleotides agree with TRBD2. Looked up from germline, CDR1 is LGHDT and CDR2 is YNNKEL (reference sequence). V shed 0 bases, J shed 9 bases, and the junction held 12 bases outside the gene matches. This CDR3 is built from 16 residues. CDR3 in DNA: TGTGCCAGCAGCCAAGATAAACGGGAGGGCCAATGGGCCCAGTACTTC. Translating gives CASSQDKREGQWAQYF.

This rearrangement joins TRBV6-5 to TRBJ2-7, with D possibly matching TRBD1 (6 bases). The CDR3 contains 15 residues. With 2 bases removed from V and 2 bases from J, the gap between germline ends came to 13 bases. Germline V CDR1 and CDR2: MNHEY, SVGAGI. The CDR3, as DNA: TGTGCCAGCAGTTACACCCGACAGGATCCCTACGAGCAGTACTTC. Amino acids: CASSYTRQDPYEQYF.

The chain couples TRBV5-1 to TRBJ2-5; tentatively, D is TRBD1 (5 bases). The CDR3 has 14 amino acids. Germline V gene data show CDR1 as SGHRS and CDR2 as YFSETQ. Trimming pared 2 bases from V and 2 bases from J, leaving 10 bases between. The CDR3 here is CASSFAGIQETQYF. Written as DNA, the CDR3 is TGCGCCAGCAGCTTCGCAGGGATACAAGAGACCCAGTACTTC.

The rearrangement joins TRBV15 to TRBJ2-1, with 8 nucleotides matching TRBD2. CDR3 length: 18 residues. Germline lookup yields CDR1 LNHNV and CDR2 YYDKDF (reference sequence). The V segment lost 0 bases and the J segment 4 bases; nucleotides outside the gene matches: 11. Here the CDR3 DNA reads TGTGCCACCAGCAGAGATTTTTCCACTAGCGGAACATACAATGAGCAGTTCTTC. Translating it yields CATSRDFSTSGTYNEQFF. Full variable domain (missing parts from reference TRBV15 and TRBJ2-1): DAMVIQNPRYQVTQFGKPVTLSCSQTLNHNVMYWYQQKSSQAPKLLFHYYDKDFNNEADTPDNFQSRRPNTSFCFLDIRSPGLGDTAMYLCATSRDFSTSGTYNEQFFGPGTRLTVL.

The CDR3: CASSELTGNTEAFF. CDR3 bases: TGTGCCAGCAGTGAGCTGACGGGGAACACTGAAGCTTTCTTT. The chain couples TRBV2 to TRBJ1-1; no clear D gene. CDR1 is SNHLY, CDR2 FYNNEI, per germline. V dropped 3 bases and J dropped 1 base, with 9 bases sitting between them. The CDR3 extends over 14 amino acids.

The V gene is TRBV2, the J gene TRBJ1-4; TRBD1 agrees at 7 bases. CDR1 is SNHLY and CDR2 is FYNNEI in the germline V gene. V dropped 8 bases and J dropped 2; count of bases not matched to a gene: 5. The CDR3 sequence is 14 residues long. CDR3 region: CASSGTATNEKLFF. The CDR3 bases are TGTGCCAGCTCTGGGACAGCCACTAATGAAAAACTGTTTTTT.

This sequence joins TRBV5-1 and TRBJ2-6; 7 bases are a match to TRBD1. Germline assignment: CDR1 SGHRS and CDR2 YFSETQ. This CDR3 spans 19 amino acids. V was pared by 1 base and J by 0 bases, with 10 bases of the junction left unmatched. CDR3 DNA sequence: TGCGCCAGCAGCTTGAGGTCCGGGACAGTCGTCTCTGGGGCCAACGTCCTGACTTTC. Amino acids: CASSLRSGTVVSGANVLTF.

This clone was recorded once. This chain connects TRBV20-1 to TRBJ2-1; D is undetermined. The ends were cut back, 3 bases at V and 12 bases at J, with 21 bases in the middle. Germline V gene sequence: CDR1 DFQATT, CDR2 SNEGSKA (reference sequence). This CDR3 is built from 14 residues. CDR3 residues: CSASRGAPRSAQFF. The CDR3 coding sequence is TGCAGTGCTAGTCGAGGTGCCCCTAGGTCAGCGCAGTTCTTC.

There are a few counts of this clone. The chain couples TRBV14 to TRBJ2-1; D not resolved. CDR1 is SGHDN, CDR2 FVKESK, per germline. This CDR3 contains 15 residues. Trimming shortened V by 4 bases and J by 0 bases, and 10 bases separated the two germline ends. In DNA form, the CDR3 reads TGTGCCAGCAGCCCCCTAATGAGCTCCTACAATGAGCAGTTCTTC. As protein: CASSPLMSSYNEQFF.

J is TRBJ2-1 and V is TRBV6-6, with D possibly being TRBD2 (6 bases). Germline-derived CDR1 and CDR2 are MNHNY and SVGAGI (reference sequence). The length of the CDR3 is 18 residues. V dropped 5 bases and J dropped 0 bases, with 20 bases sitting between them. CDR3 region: CASSLPESFGGSYNEQFF. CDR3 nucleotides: TGTGCCAGCAGTCTCCCAGAAAGTTTCGGGGGCTCCTACAATGAGCAGTTCTTC.

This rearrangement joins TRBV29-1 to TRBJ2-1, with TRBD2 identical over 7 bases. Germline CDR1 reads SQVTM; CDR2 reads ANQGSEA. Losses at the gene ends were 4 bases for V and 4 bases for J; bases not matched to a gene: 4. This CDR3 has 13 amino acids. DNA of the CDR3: TGCAGCGTTGGTTTGGGGGGGTACAATGAGCAGTTCTTC. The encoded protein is CSVGLGGYNEQFF.

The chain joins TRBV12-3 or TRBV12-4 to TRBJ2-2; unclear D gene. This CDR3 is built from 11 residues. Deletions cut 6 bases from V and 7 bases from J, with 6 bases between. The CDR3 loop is CASRYSGELFF. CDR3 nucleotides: TGTGCCAGCAGGTATAGCGGGGAGCTGTTTTTT.

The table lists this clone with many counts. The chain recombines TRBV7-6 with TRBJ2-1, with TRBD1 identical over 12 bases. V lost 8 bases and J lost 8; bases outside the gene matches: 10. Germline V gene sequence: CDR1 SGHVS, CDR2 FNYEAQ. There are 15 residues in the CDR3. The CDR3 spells CASARDRGLGDEQFF. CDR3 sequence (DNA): TGTGCCAGCGCGCGGGACAGGGGGCTAGGCGATGAGCAGTTCTTC.